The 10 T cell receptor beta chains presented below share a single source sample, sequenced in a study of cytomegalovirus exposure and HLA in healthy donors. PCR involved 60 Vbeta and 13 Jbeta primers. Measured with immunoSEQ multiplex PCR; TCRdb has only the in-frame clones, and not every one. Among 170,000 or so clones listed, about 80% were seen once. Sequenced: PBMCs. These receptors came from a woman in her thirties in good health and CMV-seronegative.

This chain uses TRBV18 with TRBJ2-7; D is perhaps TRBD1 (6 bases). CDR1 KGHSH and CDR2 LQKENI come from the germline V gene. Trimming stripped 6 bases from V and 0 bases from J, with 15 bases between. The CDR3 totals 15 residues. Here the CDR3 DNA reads TGTGCCAGCTCTCCCGGACAGCTCCTCTCCTACGAGCAGTACTTC. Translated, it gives CASSPGQLLSYEQYF.

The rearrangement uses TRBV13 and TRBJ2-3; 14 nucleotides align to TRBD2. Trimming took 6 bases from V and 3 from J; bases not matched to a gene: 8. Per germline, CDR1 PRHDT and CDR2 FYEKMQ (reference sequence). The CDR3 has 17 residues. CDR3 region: CASSERLAGGQTDTQYF. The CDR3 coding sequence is TGTGCCAGCAGTGAGCGACTAGCGGGGGGGCAGACAGATACGCAGTATTTT.

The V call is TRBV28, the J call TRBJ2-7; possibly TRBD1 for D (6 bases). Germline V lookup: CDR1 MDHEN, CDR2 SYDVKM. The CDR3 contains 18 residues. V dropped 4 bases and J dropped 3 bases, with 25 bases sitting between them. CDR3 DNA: TGTGCCAGCAGTTCATATGGGGTCTTAGGGGGAACGGGCTACGAGCAGTACTTC. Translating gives CASSSYGVLGGTGYEQYF. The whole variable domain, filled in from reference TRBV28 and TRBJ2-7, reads DVKVTQSSRYLVKRTGEKVFLECVQDMDHENMFWYRQDPGLGLRLIYFSYDVKMKEKGDIPEGYSVSREKKERFSLILESASTNQTSMYLCASSSYGVLGGTGYEQYFGPGTRLTVT.

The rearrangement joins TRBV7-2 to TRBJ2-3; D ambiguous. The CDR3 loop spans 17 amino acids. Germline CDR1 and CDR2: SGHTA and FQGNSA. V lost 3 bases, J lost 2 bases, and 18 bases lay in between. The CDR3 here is CASSFQTTLTATDTQYF. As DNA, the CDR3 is TGTGCCAGCAGCTTTCAAACCACCCTGACTGCCACAGATACGCAGTATTTT. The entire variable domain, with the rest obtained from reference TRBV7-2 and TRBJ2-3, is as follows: GAGVSQSPSNKVTEKGKDVELRCDPISGHTALYWYRQSLGQGLEFLIYFQGNSAPDKSGLPSDRFSAERTGGSVSTLTIQRTQQEDSAVYLCASSFQTTLTATDTQYFGPGTRLTVL.

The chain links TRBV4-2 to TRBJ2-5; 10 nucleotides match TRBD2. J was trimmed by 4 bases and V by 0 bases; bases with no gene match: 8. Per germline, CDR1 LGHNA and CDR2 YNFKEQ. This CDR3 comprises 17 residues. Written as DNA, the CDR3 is TGTGCCAGCAGCCAAGAGGGAGCTAGCGGGAGTGTAGAGACCCAGTACTTC. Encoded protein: CASSQEGASGSVETQYF.

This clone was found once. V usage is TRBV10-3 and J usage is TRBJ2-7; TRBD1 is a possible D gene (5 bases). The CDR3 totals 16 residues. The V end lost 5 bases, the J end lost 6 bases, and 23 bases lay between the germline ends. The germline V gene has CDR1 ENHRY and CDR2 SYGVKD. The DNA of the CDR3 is TGTGCCATCAGTCGAGAGGATCCCAGACTGGGGCCCGAGCAGTACTTC. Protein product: CAISREDPRLGPEQYF.

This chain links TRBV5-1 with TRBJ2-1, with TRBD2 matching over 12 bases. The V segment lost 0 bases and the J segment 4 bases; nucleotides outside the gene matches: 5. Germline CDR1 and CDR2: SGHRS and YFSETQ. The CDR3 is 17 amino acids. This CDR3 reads CASSLGPLAGGYNEQFF. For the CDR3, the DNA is TGCGCCAGCAGCTTGGGCCCCCTAGCGGGAGGGTACAATGAGCAGTTCTTC.

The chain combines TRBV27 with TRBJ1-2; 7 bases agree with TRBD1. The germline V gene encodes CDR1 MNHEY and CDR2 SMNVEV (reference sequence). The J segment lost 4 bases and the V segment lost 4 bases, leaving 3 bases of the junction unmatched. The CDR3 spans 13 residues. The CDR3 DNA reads TGTGCCAGCAGTTCCAGGGGGATCTATGGCTACACCTTC. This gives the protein CASSSRGIYGYTF.

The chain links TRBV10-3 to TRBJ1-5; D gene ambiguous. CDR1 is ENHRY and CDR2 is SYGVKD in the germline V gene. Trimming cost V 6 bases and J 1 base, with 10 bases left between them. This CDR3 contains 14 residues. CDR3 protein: CAIRGSGSNQPQHF. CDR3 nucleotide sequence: TGTGCCATCAGGGGGAGTGGAAGCAATCAGCCCCAGCATTTT.

As DNA, the CDR3 is TGTGCCAGTAGTCAAGCGTCAACCGAAGCTTTCTTT. This translates into CASSQASTEAFF. This chain uses TRBV19 with TRBJ1-1; no clear D. The CDR3 loop spans 12 amino acids. V shed 5 bases and J shed 8 bases, with 12 bases lying between them. CDR1 is LNHDA and CDR2 is SQIVND in the germline V gene (reference sequence).